The present T cell receptor (beta chain) was sequenced within a study of cytomegalovirus exposure and HLA in healthy donors. Study background: Among a few hundred genotyped donors, around 80% fell in the Caucasian-associated ancestry cluster. Study results and caveats: Through in vitro validation, three CMV-associated chains were shown to be specific for CMV antigens. Reportedly, TCR beta sequences accurately predicted HLA-A and HLA-B alleles in most subjects.

Remarks on this clone: Its cognate antigen is unknown.

PCR involved 60 Vbeta and 13 Jbeta primers. Clones were read by immunoSEQ multiplex PCR, and TCRdb kept only the in-frame ones, dropping some. The sample has 40,000 or so clones; 90% are singletons. There are 17 residues in the CDR3. The sample comprised PBMCs. The J gene is TRBJ2-7, the V gene TRBV12-2; the D call TRBD1 from the table was never checked on the DNA. TRBV12-2 is given as a pseudogene. The origin of this receptor is a woman aged 18-30 years in good health and CMV-seronegative. In DNA form, the CDR3 reads TGTGCAAGTCGCTTAGCTGGGCAGGGGGATAGAACCTACGAGCAGTACTTC. Protein: CASRLAGQGDRTYEQYF.